This T cell receptor (beta chain) was found in a study of blood T cell repertoires in COVID-19 (dated by TCRdb to 2018 to 2020). Study-wide context: Samples covering the acute and convalescent phases of COVID-19 were provided by collaborators in the United States, Italy and Spain. Samples were obtained from the ongoing ImmuneRACE study (first 160 participants) and from roughly 1,300 subjects provided by 6 global collaborators. The repertoires were released in a freely available public database meant as a resource for research on the immune response to SARS-CoV-2. Deeply sampled blood TCRbeta repertoires from subjects exposed to, actively infected with, or recovered from COVID-19 were included in the dataset. Sample metadata almost always included a de-identified subject ID, COVID-19 status, age in years and sex. The material from the prospective study consisted of cDNA or gDNA derived from T cells, B-cell-depleted T cells, or PBMCs. Where available, HLA class I and class II types were obtained from metadata supplied by the sample provider rather than from assay-based typing.

At one collaborating source in Seattle, patients were enrolled during active infection and were followed longitudinally through the course of disease. Each collaborating institution followed its own protocols to collect whole blood in K2EDTA tubes. For TCRbeta analysis, collaborators shipped samples as frozen whole blood, isolated PBMCs, or DNA extracted from either of those sample types. This clone was recorded a few times. The antigen it recognizes is unknown. No base-level quality is on record; no much larger clone is a single base apart. CDR1 and CDR2 (SGHDN, FVKESK) derive from the germline V gene. From the cysteine up to the phenylalanine, the CDR3 has a length of 16 residues. Just CDR3 DNA is preserved here, 48 bases in frame from base 1. Trimming takes 1 base from V and 1 base from J, and the germline ends sit 13 bases apart. Results the study describes overall, beyond this receptor: The quantity of clinical and demographic metadata differed by source and by participant and was supplied without curation.

TCRbeta CDR3 regions were amplified from genomic DNA by means of the immunoSEQ Assay, a bias-controlled multiplex PCR. Concerning the study's data processing: The number of nucleated cells in each sample was estimated from the amplification of reference gene primers within the assay. To quantify the absolute abundance of each unique TCRbeta CDR3 rearrangement, sequence reads were collapsed and filtered. For each sample, productive Simpson clonality was calculated as the square root of Simpson's diversity index over productive rearrangements. TCRdb holds this immuneACCESS table with in-frame rearrangements only. Some clones are missing; in checked studies, unresolved V genes explain under half, and the rest has no known cause. That table furnishes V, J and clone size, whereas the DNA furnished D and trimming. A total of about 250,000 clones appear in this sample, around 88% of them only once. The ten largest clones represent about 5.9% of the sample.

The sequence is built from TRBV14 and TRBJ1-1; the D segment cannot be called with confidence. This sequence was found in a woman younger than 45 with COVID-19, enrolled during active disease. Sample: peripheral blood. The CDR3: CASSQVGQRWNTEAFF. In nucleotide form, the sequence is TGTGCCAGCAGCCAAGTAGGTCAGCGGTGGAACACTGAAGCTTTCTTT.